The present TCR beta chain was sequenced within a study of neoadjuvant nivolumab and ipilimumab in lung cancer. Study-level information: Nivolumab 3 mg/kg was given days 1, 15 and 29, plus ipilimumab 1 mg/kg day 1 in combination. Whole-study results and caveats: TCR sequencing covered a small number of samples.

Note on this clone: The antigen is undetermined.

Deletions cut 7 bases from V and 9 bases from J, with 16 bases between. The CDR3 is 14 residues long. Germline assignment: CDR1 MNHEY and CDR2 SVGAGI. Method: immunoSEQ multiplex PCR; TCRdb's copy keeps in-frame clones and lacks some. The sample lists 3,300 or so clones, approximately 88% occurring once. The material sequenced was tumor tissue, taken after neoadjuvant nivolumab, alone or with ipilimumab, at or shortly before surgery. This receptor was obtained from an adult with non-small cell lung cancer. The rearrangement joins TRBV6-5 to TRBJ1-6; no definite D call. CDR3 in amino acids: CASTPRGRSSPLHF. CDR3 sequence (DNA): TGTGCCAGCACCCCACGAGGGAGGAGTTCACCCCTCCACTTT.